This TCR beta chain is drawn from a study of cytomegalovirus exposure and HLA in healthy donors. Study conclusions and caveats: There were some public TCRs occurring in many donors, but most TCR sequences were rare.

With respect to this clone: Its target is unknown.

Looked up from germline, CDR1 is SGHKS and CDR2 is YYEKEE (reference sequence). The CDR3 runs 15 residues. V was clipped by 3 bases and J by 4 bases; unmatched bases: 2. The study ran its PCR with 60 Vbeta and 13 Jbeta primers. Data came from immunoSEQ multiplex PCR; TCRdb stores just in-frame clones and leaves some out. This table lists under 200,000 clones. The sequenced sample was PBMCs. The chain couples TRBV5-5 to TRBJ2-1; TRBD2 matches at 12 bases. This clonotype originated in a man aged 25 to 40 in good health and CMV-seronegative. In DNA form, the CDR3 reads TGTGCCAGCAGCTCGACTAGCGGGGGATACAATGAGCAGTTCTTC. It codes for CASSSTSGGYNEQFF.